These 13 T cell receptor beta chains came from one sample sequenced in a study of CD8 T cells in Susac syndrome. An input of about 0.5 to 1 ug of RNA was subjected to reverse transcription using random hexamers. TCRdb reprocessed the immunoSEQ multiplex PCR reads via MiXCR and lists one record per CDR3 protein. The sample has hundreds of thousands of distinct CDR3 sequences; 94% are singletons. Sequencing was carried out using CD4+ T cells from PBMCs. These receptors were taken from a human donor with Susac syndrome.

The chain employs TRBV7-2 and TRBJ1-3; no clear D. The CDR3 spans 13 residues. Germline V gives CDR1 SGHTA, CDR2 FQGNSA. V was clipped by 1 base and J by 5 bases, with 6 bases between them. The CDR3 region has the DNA TGTGCCAGCAGCTTAGACAAACGAAACACCATATATTTT. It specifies CASSLDKRNTIYF.

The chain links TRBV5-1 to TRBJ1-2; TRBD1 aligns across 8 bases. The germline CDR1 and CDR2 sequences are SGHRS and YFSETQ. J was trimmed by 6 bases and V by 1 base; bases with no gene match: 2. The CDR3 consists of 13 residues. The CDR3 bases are TGCGCCAGCAGCTTGAAGACAGGGGATGGCTACACCTTC. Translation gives CASSLKTGDGYTF.

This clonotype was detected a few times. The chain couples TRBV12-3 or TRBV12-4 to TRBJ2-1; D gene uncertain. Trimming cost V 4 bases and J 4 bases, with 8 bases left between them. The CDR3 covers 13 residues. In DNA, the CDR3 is TGTGCCAGCAGTTCGGGCAGATACAATGAGCAGTTCTTC. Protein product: CASSSGRYNEQFF.

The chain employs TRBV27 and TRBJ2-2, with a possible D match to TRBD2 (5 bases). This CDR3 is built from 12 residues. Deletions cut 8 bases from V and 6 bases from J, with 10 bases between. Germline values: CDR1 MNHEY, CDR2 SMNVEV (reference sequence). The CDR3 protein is CASPRGPGELFF. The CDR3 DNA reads TGTGCCAGCCCCCGGGGTCCCGGGGAGCTGTTTTTT.

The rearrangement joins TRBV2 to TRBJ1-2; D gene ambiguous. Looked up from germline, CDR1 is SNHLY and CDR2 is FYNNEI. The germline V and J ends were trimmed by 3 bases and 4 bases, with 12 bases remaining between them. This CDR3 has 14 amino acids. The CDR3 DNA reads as TGTGCCAGCAGTGAGGGGTACGCCGCCTATGGCTACACCTTC. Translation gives CASSEGYAAYGYTF.

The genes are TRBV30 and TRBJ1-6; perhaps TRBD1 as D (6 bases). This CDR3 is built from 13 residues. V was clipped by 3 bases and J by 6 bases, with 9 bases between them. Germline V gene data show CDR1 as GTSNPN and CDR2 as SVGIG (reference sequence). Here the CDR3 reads CAWRTGRNSPLHF. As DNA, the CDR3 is TGTGCCTGGAGAACAGGGCGTAATTCACCCCTCCACTTT.

This CDR3 reads CSVELGPDTQYF. The CDR3 bases are TGCAGCGTTGAGCTGGGGCCAGATACGCAGTATTTT. This sequence joins TRBV29-1 and TRBJ2-3; D perhaps matches TRBD1 (5 bases). The germline V gene has CDR1 SQVTM and CDR2 ANQGSEA. V was cut by 3 bases and J by 4 bases, with 8 bases left in between. This CDR3 contains 12 residues.

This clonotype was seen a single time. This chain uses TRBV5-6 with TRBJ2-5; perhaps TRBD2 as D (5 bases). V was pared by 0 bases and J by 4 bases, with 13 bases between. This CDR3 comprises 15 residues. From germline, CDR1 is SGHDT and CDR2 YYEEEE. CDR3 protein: CASSLVPGRGETQYF. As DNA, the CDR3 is TGTGCCAGCAGCTTGGTCCCGGGGAGAGGAGAGACCCAGTACTTC. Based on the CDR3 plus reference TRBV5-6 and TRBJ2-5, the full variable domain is DAGVTQSPTHLIKTRGQQVTLRCSPKSGHDTVSWYQQALGQGPQFIFQYYEEEERQRGNFPDRFSGHQFPNYSSELNVNALLLGDSALYLCASSLVPGRGETQYFGPGTRLLVL.

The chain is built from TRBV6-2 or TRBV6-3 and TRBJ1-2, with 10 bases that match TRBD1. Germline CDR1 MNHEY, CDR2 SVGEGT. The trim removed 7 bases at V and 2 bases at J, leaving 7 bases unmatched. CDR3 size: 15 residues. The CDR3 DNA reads TGTGCCAGCAATAGACAGGGGGCGGAAAACTATGGCTACACCTTC. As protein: CASNRQGAENYGYTF.

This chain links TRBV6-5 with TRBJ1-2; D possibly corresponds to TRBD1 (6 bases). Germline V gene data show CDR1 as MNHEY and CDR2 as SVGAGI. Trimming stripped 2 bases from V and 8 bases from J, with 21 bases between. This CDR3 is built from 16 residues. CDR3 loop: CASSYTQQGATGGYTF. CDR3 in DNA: TGTGCCAGCAGTTACACTCAACAGGGCGCGACGGGGGGCTACACCTTC.

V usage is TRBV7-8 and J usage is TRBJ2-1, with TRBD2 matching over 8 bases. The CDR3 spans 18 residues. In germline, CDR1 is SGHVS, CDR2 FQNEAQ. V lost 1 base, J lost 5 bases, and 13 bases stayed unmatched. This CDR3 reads CASSLVAGTGVVNNEQFF. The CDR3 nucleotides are TGTGCCAGCAGCTTAGTAGCGGGGACCGGCGTGGTTAACAATGAGCAGTTCTTC. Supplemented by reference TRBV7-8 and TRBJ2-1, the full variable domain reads GAGVSQSPRYKVAKRGQDVALRCDPISGHVSLFWYQQALGQGPEFLTYFQNEAQLDKSGLPSDRFFAERPEGSVSTLKIQRTQQEDSAVYLCASSLVAGTGVVNNEQFFGPGTRLTVL.

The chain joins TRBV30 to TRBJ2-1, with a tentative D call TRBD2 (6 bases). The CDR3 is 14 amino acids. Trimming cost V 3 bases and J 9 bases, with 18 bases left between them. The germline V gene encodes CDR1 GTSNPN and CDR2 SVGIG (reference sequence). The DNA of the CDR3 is TGTGCCTGGAGCGGGACTTCTCGTATTGGTGAGCAGTTCTTC. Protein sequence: CAWSGTSRIGEQFF.

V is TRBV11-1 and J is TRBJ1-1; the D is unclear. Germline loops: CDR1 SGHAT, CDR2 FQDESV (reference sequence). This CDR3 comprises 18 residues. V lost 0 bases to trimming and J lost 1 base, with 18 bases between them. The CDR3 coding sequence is TGTGCCAGCAGCTTAGCGGGGTGGGTAGACAACACGAACACTGAAGCTTTCTTT. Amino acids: CASSLAGWVDNTNTEAFF.